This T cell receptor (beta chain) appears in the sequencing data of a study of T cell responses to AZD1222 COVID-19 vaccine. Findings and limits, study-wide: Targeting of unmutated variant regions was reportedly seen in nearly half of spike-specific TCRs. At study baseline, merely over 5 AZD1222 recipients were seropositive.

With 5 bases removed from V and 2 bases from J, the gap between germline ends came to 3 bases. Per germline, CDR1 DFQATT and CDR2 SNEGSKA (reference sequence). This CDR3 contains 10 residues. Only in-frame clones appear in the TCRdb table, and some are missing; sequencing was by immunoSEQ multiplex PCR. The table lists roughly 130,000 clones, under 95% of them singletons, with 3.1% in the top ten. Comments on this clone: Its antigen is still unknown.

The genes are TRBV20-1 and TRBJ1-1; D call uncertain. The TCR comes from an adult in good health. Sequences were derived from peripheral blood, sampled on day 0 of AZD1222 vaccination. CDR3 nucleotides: TGCAGTGCTGGAAACACTGAAGCTTTCTTT. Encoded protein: CSAGNTEAFF.